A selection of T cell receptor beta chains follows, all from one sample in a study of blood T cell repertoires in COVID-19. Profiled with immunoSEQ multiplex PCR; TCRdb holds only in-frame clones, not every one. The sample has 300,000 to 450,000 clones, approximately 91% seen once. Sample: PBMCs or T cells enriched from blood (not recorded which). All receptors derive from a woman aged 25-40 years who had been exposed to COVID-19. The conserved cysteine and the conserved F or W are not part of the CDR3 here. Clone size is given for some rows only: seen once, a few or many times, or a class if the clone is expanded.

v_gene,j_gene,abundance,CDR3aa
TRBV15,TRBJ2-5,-,ATSTGGPSQLLETQY
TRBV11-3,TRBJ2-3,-,ASSLADAGKFASVIDTQY
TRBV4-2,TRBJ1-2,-,ASSQYRVVYT
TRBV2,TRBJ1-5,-,ASSEVSGGSQPQH
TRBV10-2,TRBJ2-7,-,ASSVRTGYSSYEQY
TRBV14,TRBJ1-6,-,ASSQAFLGTSPLH
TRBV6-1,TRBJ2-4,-,ASSDRGGQY
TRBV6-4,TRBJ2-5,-,ASSEGAGEQETQY
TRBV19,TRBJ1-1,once,ASSAQGGTEAF
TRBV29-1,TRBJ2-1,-,SVEGVGRTYNEQF
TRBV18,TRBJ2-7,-,ASSSGRGDEQY
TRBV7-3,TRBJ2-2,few,ASSYGMNTGELF
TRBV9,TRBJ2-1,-,ASSVGGRLERNEQF
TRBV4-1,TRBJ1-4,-,ASSQGGGGEKLF
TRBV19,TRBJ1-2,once,ASRPPGQTDHYGYT
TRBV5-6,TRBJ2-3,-,ASSPLLASSTDTQY
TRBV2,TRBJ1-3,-,ASSGPGSTSGNTIY
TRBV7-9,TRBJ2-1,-,ASSLRRGTLRNEQF
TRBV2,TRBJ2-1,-,ASSSGSPNNEQF
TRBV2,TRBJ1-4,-,ASKDRATNEKLF
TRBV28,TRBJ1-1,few,ASSLFLPETGTSNTEAF
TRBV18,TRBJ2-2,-,ASSPPGLAGGFMVGELF
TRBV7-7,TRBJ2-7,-,ASSFPGGEQY
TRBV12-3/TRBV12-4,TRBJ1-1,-,ASEPVFGSGAF
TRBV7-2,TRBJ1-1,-,ASTLTGLTEAF
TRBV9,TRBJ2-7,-,ASSPSPERHEQY
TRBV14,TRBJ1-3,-,ASSQAPPGFGNTIY
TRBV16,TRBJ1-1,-,ASSLTDRNTEAF
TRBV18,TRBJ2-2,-,ASSGTGRTGELF
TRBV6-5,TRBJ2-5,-,ASSLETQY
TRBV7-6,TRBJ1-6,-,ASSQDTFYNSPLH
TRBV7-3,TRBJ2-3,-,ASSLNLDTQY
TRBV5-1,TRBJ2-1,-,ASTVGQDGYNEQF
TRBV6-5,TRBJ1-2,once,ATPDRVMRGYT